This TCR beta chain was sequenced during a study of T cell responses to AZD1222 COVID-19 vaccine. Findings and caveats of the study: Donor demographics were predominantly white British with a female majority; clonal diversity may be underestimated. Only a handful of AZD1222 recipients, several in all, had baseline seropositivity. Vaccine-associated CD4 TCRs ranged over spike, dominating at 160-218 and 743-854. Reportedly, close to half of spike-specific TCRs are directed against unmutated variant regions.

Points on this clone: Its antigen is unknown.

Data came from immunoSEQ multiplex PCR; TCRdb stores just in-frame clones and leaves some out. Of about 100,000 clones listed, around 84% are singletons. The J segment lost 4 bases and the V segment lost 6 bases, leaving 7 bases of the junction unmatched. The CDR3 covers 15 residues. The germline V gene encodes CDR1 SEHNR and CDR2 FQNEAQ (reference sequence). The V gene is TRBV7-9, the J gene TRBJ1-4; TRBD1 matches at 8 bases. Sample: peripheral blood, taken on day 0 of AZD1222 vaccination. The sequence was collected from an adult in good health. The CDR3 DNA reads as TGTGCCAGCAGTCTTCAGGGGGCGGGTAATGAAAAACTGTTTTTT. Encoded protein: CASSLQGAGNEKLFF.